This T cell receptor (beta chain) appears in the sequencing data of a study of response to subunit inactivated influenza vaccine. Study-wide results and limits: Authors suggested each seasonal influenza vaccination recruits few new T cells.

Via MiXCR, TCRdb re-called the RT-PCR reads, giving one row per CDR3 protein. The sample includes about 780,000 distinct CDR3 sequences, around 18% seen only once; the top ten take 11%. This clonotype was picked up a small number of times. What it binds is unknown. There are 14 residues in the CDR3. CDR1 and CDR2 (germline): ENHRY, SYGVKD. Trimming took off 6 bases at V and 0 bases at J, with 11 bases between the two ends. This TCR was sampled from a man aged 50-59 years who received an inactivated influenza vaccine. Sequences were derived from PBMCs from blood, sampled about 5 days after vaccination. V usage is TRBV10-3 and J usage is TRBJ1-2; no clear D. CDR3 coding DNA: TGTGCCATCAGGCAGGATACTTCTAACTATGGCTACACCTTC. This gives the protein CAIRQDTSNYGYTF.